The 9 T cell receptor beta chains reported below all come from one sample, sequenced in a study of blood T cell repertoires in COVID-19. Only in-frame clones appear in the TCRdb table, and some are missing; sequencing was by immunoSEQ multiplex PCR. This table has 350,000 or so clones, around 90% appearing once. The sequencing input was peripheral blood. These receptors were taken from a woman aged 60-75 years with COVID-19, enrolled during active disease.

This clone was counted a single time. J is TRBJ1-1 and V is TRBV5-1, with a tentative D call TRBD1 (6 bases). The CDR3 extends over 15 amino acids. V dropped 2 bases and J dropped 5 bases, with 16 bases sitting between them. From germline, CDR1 is SGHRS and CDR2 YFSETQ. DNA for the CDR3: TGCGCCAGCAGCTTACGTACAGGGTCGGGGACTGAAGCTTTCTTT. This codes for CASSLRTGSGTEAFF.

This chain links TRBV7-9 with TRBJ1-1; perhaps TRBD1 as D (6 bases). CDR3 length: 15 residues. V gave up 1 base and J gave up 4 bases, with 13 bases separating them. In germline, CDR1 is SEHNR, CDR2 FQNEAQ (reference sequence). This CDR3 reads CASSLDRASTTEAFF. The CDR3 coding sequence is TGTGCCAGCAGCTTAGACAGGGCGTCGACCACTGAAGCTTTCTTT.

This clone came up once. The V gene is TRBV6-4, the J gene TRBJ1-1; 10 bases agree with TRBD1. Germline lookup yields CDR1 MRHNA and CDR2 SNTAGT. The CDR3 has 15 amino acids. J was trimmed by 7 bases and V by 0 bases; bases with no gene match: 5. CDR3 amino acids: CASSDSTGGYGEAFF. In DNA form, the CDR3 reads TGTGCCAGCAGTGACTCGACAGGGGGCTATGGTGAAGCTTTCTTT.

This sequence joins TRBV18 and TRBJ2-7; no reliable D call. Per the germline V gene, CDR1 is KGHSH and CDR2 is LQKENI. The germline V and J ends were trimmed by 1 base and 2 bases, with 12 bases remaining between them. The CDR3 loop spans 15 amino acids. The CDR3, as DNA: TGTGCCAGCTCACCACTTGTAACAGCTACCTACGAGCAGTACTTC. Amino acids: CASSPLVTATYEQYF.

This clone came up once. For the CDR3, the DNA is TGTGCCAGCAGCCAATTCGCCGGGGGGGTCCTCACAGATACGCAGTATTTT. This codes for CASSQFAGGVLTDTQYF. The chain has TRBV4-2 and TRBJ2-3, with 8 bases aligning to TRBD2. The germline V gene encodes CDR1 LGHNA and CDR2 YNFKEQ. Unmatched junction bases numbered 9, after V lost 2 bases and J lost 2 bases. This CDR3 comprises 17 residues.

The table lists this clone with a few counts. The V gene is TRBV4-1, the J gene TRBJ1-5; a weak D match, TRBD1 (5 bases). Germline CDR1 MGHRA, CDR2 YSYEKL. The CDR3 contains 15 residues. V lost 0 bases and J 5 bases, leaving 11 bases between the germline ends. This CDR3 is CASSQEDTSHQPQHF. The CDR3 DNA sequence: TGCGCCAGCAGCCAAGAGGACACCAGTCATCAGCCCCAGCATTTT.

Concerning this clone: Other DNA sequences within the sample encode an identical CDR3. V gene TRBV5-1 combines with J gene TRBJ1-4, with 8 positions matching TRBD1. Trimming took 0 bases from V and 5 from J; bases not matched to a gene: 0. CDR1 and CDR2 (germline): SGHRS, YFSETQ. This CDR3 spans 14 amino acids. The CDR3 nucleotides are TGCGCCAGCAGCTTGGGACAGGGGAATGAAAAACTGTTTTTT. Protein product: CASSLGQGNEKLFF. Complete variable domain (other parts from reference TRBV5-1 and TRBJ1-4): KAGVTQTPRYLIKTRGQQVTLSCSPISGHRSVSWYQQTPGQGLQFLFEYFSETQRNKGNFPGRFSGRQFSNSRSEMNVSTLELGDSALYLCASSLGQGNEKLFFGSGTQLSVL.

The rearrangement links TRBV29-1 to TRBJ1-6, with D tentatively TRBD1 (6 bases). V was cut by 8 bases and J by 7 bases, with 15 bases left in between. Germline loops: CDR1 SQVTM, CDR2 ANQGSEA. The CDR3 has 13 amino acids. Here the CDR3 DNA reads TGCAGCCCTAACCGGGACACCAATTCACCCCTCCACTTT. This encodes CSPNRDTNSPLHF.

The CDR3 DNA sequence: TGCGCCAGCAGCCAAGCCCACGGGACAAGTCTGAACACTGAAGCTTTCTTT. Protein sequence: CASSQAHGTSLNTEAFF. The chain has TRBV4-1 and TRBJ1-1, with D tentatively TRBD1 (6 bases). Germline assignment: CDR1 MGHRA and CDR2 YSYEKL. The V end lost 1 base, the J end lost 0 bases, and 15 bases lay between the germline ends. CDR3 length: 17 amino acids.